The next 19 T cell receptor beta chains were all read from a single sample in a study of response to subunit inactivated influenza vaccine. TCRdb reprocessed the RT-PCR reads with MiXCR, giving one entry per CDR3 protein. The sample carries more than 550,000 distinct CDR3 sequences, approximately 12% recorded once. The source material was PBMCs from blood, sampled on the day of vaccination. The source of these receptors is a man in his forties or fifties who received an inactivated influenza vaccine.

The V call is TRBV10-3, the J call TRBJ2-7; 7 nucleotides line up with TRBD1. V shed 0 bases and J 0 bases; nucleotides not matched to a gene: 8. This CDR3 contains 17 residues. In germline, CDR1 is ENHRY, CDR2 SYGVKD. The CDR3 reads CAISESKGGEISYEQYF. The DNA of the CDR3 is TGTGCCATCAGTGAGTCGAAAGGGGGCGAGATCTCCTACGAGCAGTACTTC.

This clonotype was found many times. V is TRBV5-1 and J is TRBJ2-3; 7 bases agree with TRBD2. V shed 0 bases and J 5 bases; nucleotides not matched to a gene: 6. This CDR3 contains 15 residues. Per germline, CDR1 SGHRS and CDR2 YFSETQ. DNA for the CDR3: TGCGCCAGCAGCTTGGACGGGACTACCGGAGATACGCAGTATTTT. Its translation is CASSLDGTTGDTQYF. Full variable domain (outside the CDR3, taken from reference TRBV5-1 and TRBJ2-3): KAGVTQTPRYLIKTRGQQVTLSCSPISGHRSVSWYQQTPGQGLQFLFEYFSETQRNKGNFPGRFSGRQFSNSRSEMNVSTLELGDSALYLCASSLDGTTGDTQYFGPGTRLTVL.

This clonotype was recorded a few times. The chain links TRBV4-2 to TRBJ1-5, with a weak D call TRBD1 (6 bases). This CDR3 is 18 amino acids long. Per germline, CDR1 LGHNA and CDR2 YNFKEQ. Trimming removed 0 bases at V and 6 bases at J, with 21 bases between. The CDR3 region is CASSQDWVGTGSGQPQHF. As DNA, the CDR3 is TGTGCCAGCAGCCAAGATTGGGTGGGAACAGGGTCTGGTCAGCCCCAGCATTTT.

This clonotype was recorded a few times. The rearrangement links TRBV2 to TRBJ1-5; D is undetermined. Trimming pared 4 bases from V and 5 bases from J, leaving 9 bases between. Per the germline V gene, CDR1 is SNHLY and CDR2 is FYNNEI. The CDR3 is made up of 13 amino acids. The CDR3 nucleotides read TGTGCCAGCAGTGTCAAGGGTTATCAGCCCCAGCATTTT. Its translation: CASSVKGYQPQHF.

There are many counts of this clonotype. The chain recombines TRBV4-1 with TRBJ1-6, with D possibly matching TRBD1 (5 bases). The CDR3 consists of 18 residues. CDR1 MGHRA and CDR2 YSYEKL come from the germline V gene. Trimming stripped 1 base from V and 0 bases from J, with 13 bases between. The CDR3 DNA reads TGCGCCAGCAGCCAAGGGGGACTCCTAAGCTCCTATAATTCACCCCTCCACTTT. Translation: CASSQGGLLSSYNSPLHF.

This clonotype was seen only once. The chain links TRBV12-3 or TRBV12-4 to TRBJ2-2; weak D call: TRBD2 (6 bases). Trimming took 7 bases from V and 7 from J, leaving 22 bases between them. The CDR3 has 16 amino acids. CDR3 protein: CASTPIGLALGGELFF. Written as DNA, the CDR3 is TGTGCCAGCACCCCGATAGGGCTAGCGCTGGGCGGGGAGCTGTTTTTT.

This clonotype was seen a handful of times. The rearrangement links TRBV12-3 or TRBV12-4 to TRBJ2-7, with TRBD2 as a possible D gene (5 bases). The germline V and J ends were trimmed by 6 bases and 2 bases, with 11 bases remaining between them. The CDR3 runs 13 residues. The CDR3 loop is CASRPRDAYEQYF. DNA for the CDR3: TGTGCCAGCAGACCTCGGGATGCCTACGAGCAGTACTTC.

This clonotype has a handful of counts. The rearrangement uses TRBV20-1 and TRBJ2-2; TRBD2 is a possible D gene (5 bases). The germline CDR1 and CDR2 sequences are DFQATT and SNEGSKA (reference sequence). Trimming removed 2 bases from V and 0 bases from J, with 13 bases in between. CDR3 length: 16 residues. The DNA for the CDR3 is TGCAGTGCTAGACCCTTGGCGGGTGCGAACACCGGGGAGCTGTTTTTT. The encoded protein is CSARPLAGANTGELFF.

This clonotype was observed a handful of times. This rearrangement joins TRBV11-3 to TRBJ2-2; tentative D call: TRBD1 (5 bases). Trimming removed 5 bases from V and 2 bases from J, with 18 bases in between. This CDR3 has 17 residues. Germline V gives CDR1 SGHNT, CDR2 YENEEA. The CDR3 reads CASSPASWGHNTGELFF. CDR3 sequence (DNA): TGTGCCAGCAGCCCTGCCAGCTGGGGCCACAACACCGGGGAGCTGTTTTTT.

The chain is built from TRBV7-2 and TRBJ2-3; no reliable D call. V was pared by 3 bases and J by 5 bases, with 12 bases between. The CDR3 runs to 14 residues. The germline CDR1 and CDR2 sequences are SGHTA and FQGNSA. The CDR3 DNA reads as TGTGCCAGCAGCTTTACCCCTAGGAAAGATACGCAGTATTTT. This codes for CASSFTPRKDTQYF.

The table lists this clonotype with a few counts. J is TRBJ2-1 and V is TRBV5-6; 9 positions agree with TRBD1. The CDR3 is 16 residues long. With V trimmed by 3 bases and J by 3 bases, 7 bases remained unmatched. From germline, CDR1 is SGHDT and CDR2 YYEEEE. For the CDR3, the DNA is TGTGCCAGCAGCTCCCCGAGGGACAGGGACTACAATGAGCAGTTCTTC. Translating gives CASSSPRDRDYNEQFF.

This chain joins TRBV20-1 and TRBJ1-1; D is perhaps TRBD1 (5 bases). The CDR3 covers 12 residues. Germline V gives CDR1 DFQATT, CDR2 SNEGSKA (reference sequence). V lost 5 bases and J lost 7, with 14 bases in between. As DNA, the CDR3 is TGCAGTGCTTTCAGGGAGGTCGGTGAAGCTTTCTTT. Residues: CSAFREVGEAFF.

V gene TRBV21-1 combines with J gene TRBJ1-4. TRBV21-1 is annotated as a pseudogene. The CDR3 is made up of 14 amino acids. This chain's CDR3 is CASIKRETREKLFF. The CDR3 nucleotides are TGTGCCAGCATTAAAAGGGAAACGAGGGAAAAACTGTTTTTT.

The chain uses TRBV6-1 and TRBJ1-6; no clear D gene. Germline CDR1 is MNHNS and CDR2 is SASEGT. CDR3 length: 16 amino acids. Deletions cut 5 bases from V and 4 bases from J, with 15 bases between. The CDR3 nucleotides are TGTGCCAGCAGTCGACCCCCGGAGGCTTATAATTCACCCCTCCACTTT. It is translated as CASSRPPEAYNSPLHF.

The sample holds a few counts of this clonotype. The V call is TRBV3-1, the J call TRBJ2-2; 11 nucleotides line up with TRBD1. The CDR3 consists of 16 residues. CDR1 and CDR2 (germline): LGHDT, YNNKEL (reference sequence). V lost 6 bases and J lost 3; bases outside the gene matches: 6. CDR3 in amino acids: CASRPRTGGYTGELFF. In DNA form, the CDR3 reads TGTGCCAGCAGACCGAGGACAGGGGGCTACACCGGGGAGCTGTTTTTT.

The sample holds a few counts of this clonotype. The chain is built from TRBV5-1 and TRBJ2-7; 12 bases agree with TRBD2. V was pared by 6 bases and J by 5 bases, with 15 bases of the junction left unmatched. Germline assignment: CDR1 SGHRS and CDR2 YFSETQ. The CDR3 is made up of 17 amino acids. CDR3 DNA: TGCGCCAGCACTTCATCGCCGGGACTAGCGGGTAGTCACGAGCAGTACTTC. Translated, it gives CASTSSPGLAGSHEQYF.

V gene TRBV29-1 combines with J gene TRBJ1-1; TRBD1 is a possible D gene (6 bases). The CDR3 spans 13 residues. V was trimmed by 6 bases and J by 6 bases, leaving 17 bases between them. Germline V gene sequence: CDR1 SQVTM, CDR2 ANQGSEA. The CDR3, as DNA: TGCAGCGTCGCTGACAGGAGGAGGCCTGAAGCTTTCTTT. Protein: CSVADRRRPEAFF.

This clonotype was seen more than once but under ten times. The rearrangement links TRBV2 to TRBJ2-2, with 9 bases fitting TRBD2. V was clipped by 4 bases and J by 6 bases; unmatched bases: 6. CDR1 is SNHLY, CDR2 FYNNEI, per germline. The CDR3 loop spans 15 amino acids. CDR3: CASSGVSSGAGELFF. The CDR3 DNA reads as TGTGCCAGCAGTGGAGTTTCTAGCGGGGCCGGGGAGCTGTTTTTT.

The chain employs TRBV5-1 and TRBJ2-1; 10 nucleotides match TRBD2. This CDR3 has 14 residues. V lost 2 bases, J lost 12 bases, and 8 bases stayed unmatched. Germline V CDR1 and CDR2: SGHRS, YFSETQ. DNA of the CDR3: TGCGCCAGCAGCTTAGAGCGGGGGGGCCTCGCGCAGTTCTTC. It codes for CASSLERGGLAQFF.